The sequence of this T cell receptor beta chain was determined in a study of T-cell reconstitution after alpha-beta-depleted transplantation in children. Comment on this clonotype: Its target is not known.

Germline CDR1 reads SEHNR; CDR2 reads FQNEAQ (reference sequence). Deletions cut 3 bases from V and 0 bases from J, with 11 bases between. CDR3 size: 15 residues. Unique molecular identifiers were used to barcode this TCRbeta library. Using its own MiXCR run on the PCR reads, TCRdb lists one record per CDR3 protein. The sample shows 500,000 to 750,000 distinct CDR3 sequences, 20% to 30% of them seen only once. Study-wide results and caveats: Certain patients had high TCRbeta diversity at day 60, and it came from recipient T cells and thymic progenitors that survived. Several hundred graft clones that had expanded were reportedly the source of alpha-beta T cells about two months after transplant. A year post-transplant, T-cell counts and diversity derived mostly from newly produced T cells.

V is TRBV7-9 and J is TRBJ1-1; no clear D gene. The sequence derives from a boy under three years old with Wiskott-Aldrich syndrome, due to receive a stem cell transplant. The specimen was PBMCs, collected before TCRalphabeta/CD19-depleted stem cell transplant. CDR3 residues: CASSFGRLMNTEAFF. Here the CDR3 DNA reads TGTGCCAGCAGCTTCGGACGGCTGATGAACACTGAAGCTTTCTTT.